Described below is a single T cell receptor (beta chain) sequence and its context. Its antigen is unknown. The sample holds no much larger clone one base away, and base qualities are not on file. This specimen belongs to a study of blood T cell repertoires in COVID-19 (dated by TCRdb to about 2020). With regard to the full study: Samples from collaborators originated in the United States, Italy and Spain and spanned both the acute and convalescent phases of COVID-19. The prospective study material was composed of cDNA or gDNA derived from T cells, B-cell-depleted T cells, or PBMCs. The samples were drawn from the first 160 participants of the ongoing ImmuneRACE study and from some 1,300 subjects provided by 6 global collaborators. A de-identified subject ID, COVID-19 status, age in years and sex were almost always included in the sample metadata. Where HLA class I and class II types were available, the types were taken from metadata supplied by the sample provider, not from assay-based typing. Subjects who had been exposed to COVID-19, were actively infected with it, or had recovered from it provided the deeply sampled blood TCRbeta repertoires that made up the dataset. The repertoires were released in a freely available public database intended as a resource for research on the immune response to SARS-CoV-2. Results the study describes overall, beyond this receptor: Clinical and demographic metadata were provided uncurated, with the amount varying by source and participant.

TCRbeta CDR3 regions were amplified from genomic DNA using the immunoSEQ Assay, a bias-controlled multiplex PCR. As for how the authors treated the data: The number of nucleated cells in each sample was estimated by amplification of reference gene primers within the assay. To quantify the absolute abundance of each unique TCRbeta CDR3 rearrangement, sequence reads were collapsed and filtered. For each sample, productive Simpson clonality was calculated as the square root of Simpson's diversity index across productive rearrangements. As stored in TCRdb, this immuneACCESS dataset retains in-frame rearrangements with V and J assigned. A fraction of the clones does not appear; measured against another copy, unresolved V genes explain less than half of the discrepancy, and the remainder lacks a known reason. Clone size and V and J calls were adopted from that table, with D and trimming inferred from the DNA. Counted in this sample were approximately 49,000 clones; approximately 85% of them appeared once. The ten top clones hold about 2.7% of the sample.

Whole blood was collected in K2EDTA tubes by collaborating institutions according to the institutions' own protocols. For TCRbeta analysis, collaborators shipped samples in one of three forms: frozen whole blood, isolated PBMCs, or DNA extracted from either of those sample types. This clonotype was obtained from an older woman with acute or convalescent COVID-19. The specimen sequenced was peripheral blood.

At the DNA level, the sequence is TGTGCCAGCTCACCACCCCCGCGGGAGGGCCCTTACAATGAGCAGTTCTTC. Its translation reads: CASSPPPREGPYNEQFF. The V gene is TRBV18 and the J gene is TRBJ2-1, with 9 middle bases fitting TRBD2. From a lookup of the germline V gene, CDR1 and CDR2 are KGHSH and LQKENI. For this chain, trimming is 0 bases at the V end and 4 bases at the J end, and the number of junction bases without a gene match is 7. The CDR3 holds 17 amino acids from the cysteine to the phenylalanine. Of all the DNA, just the CDR3 is kept, 51 bases in frame from base 1.